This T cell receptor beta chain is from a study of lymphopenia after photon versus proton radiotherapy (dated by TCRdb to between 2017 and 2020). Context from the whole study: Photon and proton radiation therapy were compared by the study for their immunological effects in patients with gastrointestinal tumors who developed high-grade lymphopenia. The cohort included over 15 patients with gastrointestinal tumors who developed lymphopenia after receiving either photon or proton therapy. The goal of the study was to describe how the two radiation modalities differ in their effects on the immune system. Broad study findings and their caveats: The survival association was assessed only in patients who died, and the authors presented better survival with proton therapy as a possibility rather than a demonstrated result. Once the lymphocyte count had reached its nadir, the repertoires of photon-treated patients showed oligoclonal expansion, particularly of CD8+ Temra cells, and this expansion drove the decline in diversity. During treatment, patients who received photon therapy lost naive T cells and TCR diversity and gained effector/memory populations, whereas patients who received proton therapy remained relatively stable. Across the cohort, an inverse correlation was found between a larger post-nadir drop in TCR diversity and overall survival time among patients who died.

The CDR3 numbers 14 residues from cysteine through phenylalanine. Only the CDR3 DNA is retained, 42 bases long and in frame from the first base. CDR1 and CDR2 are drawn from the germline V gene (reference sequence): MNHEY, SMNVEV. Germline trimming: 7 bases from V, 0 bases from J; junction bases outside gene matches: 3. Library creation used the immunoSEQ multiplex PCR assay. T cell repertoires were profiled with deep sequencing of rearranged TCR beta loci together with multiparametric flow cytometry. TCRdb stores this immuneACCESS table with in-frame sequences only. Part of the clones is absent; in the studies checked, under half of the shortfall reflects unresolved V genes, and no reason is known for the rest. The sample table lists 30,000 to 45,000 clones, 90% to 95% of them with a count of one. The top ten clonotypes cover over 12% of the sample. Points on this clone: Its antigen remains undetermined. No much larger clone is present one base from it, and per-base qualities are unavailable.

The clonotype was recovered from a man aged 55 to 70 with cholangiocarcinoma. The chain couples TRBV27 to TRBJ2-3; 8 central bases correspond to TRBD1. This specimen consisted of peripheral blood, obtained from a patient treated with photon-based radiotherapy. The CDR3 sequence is CASNRGFSTDTQYF. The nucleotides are TGTGCCAGCAACAGGGGGTTTAGCACAGATACGCAGTATTTT.